This T cell receptor beta chain was documented in a study of cytomegalovirus exposure and HLA in healthy donors. Study-level points and caveats: Diagnosis of cytomegalovirus status made by the classifier reportedly showed high specificity and sensitivity.

Sequencing used immunoSEQ multiplex PCR; TCRdb keeps in-frame clones, though not all of them. The sample holds 120,000 or so clones; 75% to 90% are singletons and the top ten take 1.1%. The V gene lost 4 bases and the J gene lost 4 bases, with 5 bases spanning the gap. CDR1 and CDR2 from the germline V gene are SNHLY and FYNNEI. The CDR3 sequence is 12 residues long. A word on this clone: What it recognizes is unknown.

This receptor was identified in a woman between 18 and 30 years old in good health and CMV-seronegative. The V gene is TRBV2, the J gene TRBJ1-5; D might be TRBD1 (5 bases). The sequenced material came from PBMCs. As DNA, the CDR3 is TGTGCCAGCAGTGGACAGAATCAGCCCCAGCATTTT. It is translated as CASSGQNQPQHF. The variable domain in full, completed from reference TRBV2 and TRBJ1-5, reads EPEVTQTPSHQVTQMGQEVILRCVPISNHLYFYWYRQILGQKVEFLVSFYNNEISEKSEIFDDQFSVERPDGSNFTLKIRSTKLEDSAMYFCASSGQNQPQHFGDGTRLSIL.